A single sample gave rise to the 27 T cell receptor beta chains below, sequenced in a study of PD-1 blockade in classical Hodgkin lymphoma. Assay: immunoSEQ multiplex PCR; the TCRdb copy retains only in-frame clones and omits some. The sample consists of tens of thousands of clones, around 80% of them appearing once. Time point meaning: cycle 4 day 1 (C4D1), after more than five weeks of nivolumab. Every patient was affected by relapse after autologous stem cell transplantation, while exposure to brentuximab vedotin was not uniform. The specimen was peripheral blood mononuclear cells (PBMCs), collected before the fourth cycle of nivolumab. The receptor set was obtained from a human donor with classical Hodgkin lymphoma.

This clone was counted between two and nine times. V and J are TRBV19 and TRBJ2-6; D uncertain. The V end was cut by 5 bases, the J end by 1 base, with 12 bases between. This CDR3 has 16 amino acids. CDR1 and CDR2 (germline): LNHDA, SQIVND (reference sequence). CDR3 sequence reads: CASSPSVLSGANVLTF. CDR3 coding DNA: TGTGCCAGTAGTCCATCAGTCCTTTCTGGGGCCAACGTCCTGACTTTC.

The V gene is TRBV5-1, the J gene TRBJ1-1; D not certain. The CDR3 loop spans 17 amino acids. Looked up from germline, CDR1 is SGHRS and CDR2 is YFSETQ. V gave up 5 bases and J gave up 2 bases, with 22 bases separating them. DNA of the CDR3: TGCGCCAGCAGGCCGTTCCCGGGCGCGGGTTCAAACACTGAAGCTTTCTTT. Translating it yields CASRPFPGAGSNTEAFF.

In its sample, this clone was seen a few times. The chain links TRBV18 to TRBJ2-2; TRBD2 aligns across 8 bases. This CDR3 comprises 16 residues. V trimming: 0 bases; J trimming: 4 bases; junction bases outside the gene matches: 4. Germline assignment: CDR1 KGHSH and CDR2 LQKENI. CDR3: CASSPPGGGTTGELFF. CDR3 bases: TGTGCCAGCTCACCACCTGGCGGGGGGACCACCGGGGAGCTGTTTTTT. Complete variable domain (other parts from reference TRBV18 and TRBJ2-2): NAGVMQNPRHLVRRRGQEARLRCSPMKGHSHVYWYRQLPEEGLKFMVYLQKENIIDESGMPKERFSAEFPKEGPSILRIQQVVRGDSAAYFCASSPPGGGTTGELFFGEGSRLTVL.

V usage is TRBV7-3 and J usage is TRBJ1-1; D uncertain. This CDR3 is built from 14 residues. V lost 7 bases to trimming and J lost 1 base, with 13 bases between them. Germline-derived CDR1 and CDR2 are SGHTA and FQGTGA. The CDR3 DNA reads as TGTGCCAGCACCCAGGACGGAACGAACACTGAAGCTTTCTTT. Its translation: CASTQDGTNTEAFF.

This clone was seen a single time. This chain connects TRBV6-5 to TRBJ1-1, with D uncertain. Trimming took off 6 bases at V and 4 bases at J, with 15 bases between the two ends. The CDR3 totals 14 residues. Per the germline V gene, CDR1 is MNHEY and CDR2 is SVGAGI. The CDR3 here is CASSSTGRTTEAFF. Here the CDR3 DNA reads TGTGCCAGCAGCTCCACTGGTCGGACCACTGAAGCTTTCTTT.

V gene TRBV9 combines with J gene TRBJ1-3, with D uncertain. Germline CDR1 SGDLS, CDR2 YYNGEE. V was pared by 0 bases and J by 0 bases, with 13 bases between. CDR3 length equals 17 residues. The CDR3 region is CASSVAPGADSGNTIYF. Written as DNA, the CDR3 is TGTGCCAGCAGCGTAGCTCCAGGAGCTGACTCTGGAAACACCATATATTTT.

The chain is built from TRBV7-2 and TRBJ2-1, with 8 bases lining up with TRBD1. The length of the CDR3 is 14 residues. Germline trimming cut 4 bases from V and 9 bases from J; bases unmatched to any gene: 8. CDR1 is SGHTA and CDR2 is FQGNSA in the germline V gene. CDR3 region: CASSSPGTGLEQFF. The CDR3 nucleotides are TGTGCCAGCAGCTCCCCTGGGACAGGCCTTGAGCAGTTCTTC. The whole variable domain, filled in from reference TRBV7-2 and TRBJ2-1, reads GAGVSQSPSNKVTEKGKDVELRCDPISGHTALYWYRQSLGQGLEFLIYFQGNSAPDKSGLPSDRFSAERTGGSVSTLTIQRTQQEDSAVYLCASSSPGTGLEQFFGPGTRLTVL.

The genes are TRBV28 and TRBJ1-2; D might be TRBD1 (6 bases). Deletions cut 10 bases from V and 7 bases from J, with 19 bases between. Germline CDR1 reads MDHEN; CDR2 reads SYDVKM. The CDR3 length is 13 residues. The CDR3 region is CAIQGGGFGGYTF. The CDR3 nucleotides read TGTGCCATCCAAGGTGGGGGCTTTGGTGGCTACACCTTC.

In this sample, this clone turned up a few times. V and J are TRBV5-4 and TRBJ1-6; no definite D call. This CDR3 is built from 14 residues. The V gene lost 3 bases and the J gene lost 7 bases, with 11 bases spanning the gap. Germline V gives CDR1 SGHNT, CDR2 YYREEE (reference sequence). The CDR3 nucleotides are TGTGCCAGCAGCTCGGAACTGGTCAATTCACCCCTCCACTTT. Its protein is CASSSELVNSPLHF.

V usage is TRBV29-1 and J usage is TRBJ1-1; 8 nucleotides align to TRBD1. The V and J ends lost 6 bases and 1 base, in that order; junction bases with no gene match: 4. Looked up from germline, CDR1 is SQVTM and CDR2 is ANQGSEA. The CDR3 has 13 residues. CDR3 sequence (DNA): TGCAGCGTCTCTGGACAGGGGAACACTGAAGCTTTCTTT. Translated: CSVSGQGNTEAFF.

The chain joins TRBV9 to TRBJ2-2, with 9 bases lining up with TRBD2. J was trimmed by 2 bases and V by 5 bases; bases with no gene match: 4. The CDR3 runs 15 residues. Germline V gives CDR1 SGDLS, CDR2 YYNGEE. CDR3: CASRSGLANTGELFF. The CDR3 DNA is TGTGCCAGCAGATCGGGACTAGCAAACACCGGGGAGCTGTTTTTT.

This clone showed up just once. This chain links TRBV29-1 with TRBJ1-1, with 8 positions matching TRBD1. The ends lost 4 bases at V and 5 bases at J; junction bases unmatched: 9. Germline CDR1 is SQVTM and CDR2 is ANQGSEA. The CDR3 runs 14 residues. The CDR3 here is CSVAGGAEITEAFF. The CDR3, as DNA: TGCAGCGTTGCAGGGGGCGCGGAGATTACTGAAGCTTTCTTT.

The V and J genes are TRBV19 and TRBJ2-1, with 7 nucleotides matching TRBD1. Losses at the gene ends were 5 bases for V and 7 bases for J; bases not matched to a gene: 11. The V gene's germline CDR1 is LNHDA and CDR2 SQIVND (reference sequence). The CDR3 has 15 residues. DNA for the CDR3: TGTGCCAGTAGTGCCCCCGGGACAGTATCTAATGAGCAGTTCTTC. It specifies CASSAPGTVSNEQFF.

This chain uses TRBV7-2 with TRBJ2-7; D gene ambiguous. The CDR3 runs to 13 residues. Trimming cost V 5 bases and J 7 bases, with 15 bases left between them. The germline V gene encodes CDR1 SGHTA and CDR2 FQGNSA. The chain's CDR3 is CASSPGAEGEQYF. The CDR3, as DNA: TGTGCCAGCAGCCCCGGCGCAGAAGGGGAGCAGTACTTC.

This chain connects TRBV7-3 to TRBJ2-2; D might be TRBD1 (6 bases). The germline V and J ends were trimmed by 1 base and 3 bases, with 15 bases remaining between them. CDR1 SGHTA and CDR2 FQGTGA come from the germline V gene. The CDR3 has 17 amino acids. This chain's CDR3 is CASSLNPLGADTGELFF. In DNA form, the CDR3 reads TGTGCCAGCAGCTTAAATCCCCTGGGGGCGGACACCGGGGAGCTGTTTTTT.

The chain links TRBV11-1 to TRBJ1-3, with D maybe TRBD1 (6 bases). Trimming took off 4 bases at V and 3 bases at J, with 19 bases between the two ends. CDR3 size: 17 residues. Germline V gene sequence: CDR1 SGHAT, CDR2 FQDESV (reference sequence). The CDR3 is CASSYLLGGLVGNTIYF. The CDR3 DNA reads TGTGCCAGCAGCTACCTCCTCGGGGGGCTGGTTGGAAACACCATATATTTT. The full variable domain, in which reference TRBV11-1 and TRBJ1-3 provide the parts outside the CDR3, is EAEVAQSPRYKITEKSQAVAFWCDPISGHATLYWYRQILGQGPELLVQFQDESVVDDSQLPKDRFSAERLKGVDSTLKIQPAELGDSAMYLCASSYLLGGLVGNTIYFGEGSWLTVV.

The rearrangement links TRBV5-6 to TRBJ2-7, with D perhaps TRBD1 (5 bases). Looked up from germline, CDR1 is SGHDT and CDR2 is YYEEEE. The CDR3 runs to 14 residues. Between the trimmed V and J ends, which lost 2 bases and 0 bases, there was a span of 9 bases. Here the CDR3 DNA reads TGTGCCAGCAGCTTTTCAGGGTCCTCCTACGAGCAGTACTTC. It translates to CASSFSGSSYEQYF.

The rearrangement links TRBV11-2 to TRBJ1-4; D uncertain. The CDR3 runs to 15 residues. Trimming cost V 1 base and J 2 bases, with 8 bases left between them. Germline values: CDR1 SGHAT, CDR2 FQNNGV. This chain's CDR3 is CASSLVGGTNEKLFF. As DNA, the CDR3 is TGTGCCAGCAGCTTAGTGGGTGGGACTAATGAAAAACTGTTTTTT.

J is TRBJ2-2 and V is TRBV19; a weak D match, TRBD2 (5 bases). Deletions cut 2 bases from V and 0 bases from J, with 16 bases between. The CDR3 totals 18 residues. Germline V gene data show CDR1 as LNHDA and CDR2 as SQIVND (reference sequence). CDR3 coding DNA: TGTGCCAGTAGTATACTTAATCGGGGAGCGGCGAACACCGGGGAGCTGTTTTTT. Translating it yields CASSILNRGAANTGELFF.

V is TRBV6-5 and J is TRBJ2-6; D is ambiguous. The CDR3 contains 15 residues. V was cut by 0 bases and J by 2 bases, with 5 bases left in between. Germline lookup yields CDR1 MNHEY and CDR2 SVGAGI. CDR3 nucleotides: TGTGCCAGCAGTTACTCAGGGACTGGGGCCAACGTCCTGACTTTC. This gives the protein CASSYSGTGANVLTF.

The chain has TRBV28 and TRBJ2-2; 11 bases agree with TRBD2. The CDR3 spans 15 residues. J was trimmed by 7 bases and V by 4 bases; bases with no gene match: 5. Germline values: CDR1 MDHEN, CDR2 SYDVKM. In DNA, the CDR3 is TGTGCCAGCAGTTCGACTAGCGGGATGCACGGGGAGCTGTTTTTT. This codes for CASSSTSGMHGELFF.

The chain uses TRBV27 and TRBJ2-1, with D possibly being TRBD2 (5 bases). The germline V gene has CDR1 MNHEY and CDR2 SMNVEV (reference sequence). Trimming shortened V by 0 bases and J by 8 bases, and 11 bases separated the two germline ends. The CDR3 consists of 14 residues. The CDR3, as DNA: TGTGCCAGCAGTTTATCCCCACCGAGGGATGAGCAGTTCTTC. Amino acids: CASSLSPPRDEQFF.

This clone was seen a single time. At one boundary the junction diverges from the germline segment, which might be a read error. V and J are TRBV10-3 and TRBJ2-1; TRBD2 matches at 9 bases. CDR3 length: 14 residues. Germline CDR1 reads ENHRY; CDR2 reads SYGVKD. As DNA, the CDR3 is TGTGCAATCAGAGAGCGGGGGGACTACAATGAGCAGTTCTTC. Protein product: CAIRERGDYNEQFF.

A note on this clone: The junction departs from germline at one end; a sequencing error may be responsible. This chain joins TRBV7-7 and TRBJ2-1, with D perhaps given as TRBD1 or TRBD2 (5 bases each). CDR1 SSHAT and CDR2 FNYEAQ come from the germline V gene (reference sequence). This CDR3 contains 13 residues. The CDR3 is CASSRDEYNEQFF. In DNA form, the CDR3 reads TGTGCTAGCAGCCGGGACGAATACAATGAGCAGTTCTTC. Full variable domain (outside the CDR3, taken from reference TRBV7-7 and TRBJ2-1): GAGVSQSPRYKVTKRGQDVTLRCDPISSHATLYWYQQALGQGPEFLTYFNYEAQPDKSGLPSDRFSAERPEGSISTLTIQRTEQRDSAMYRCASSRDEYNEQFFGPGTRLTVL.

The rearrangement joins TRBV14 to TRBJ1-2; TRBD1 matches at 10 bases. Germline values: CDR1 SGHDN, CDR2 FVKESK. V was clipped by 5 bases and J by 3 bases; unmatched bases: 9. This CDR3 is 16 amino acids long. CDR3 coding DNA: TGTGCCAGCAGCGCCTTGACAGGGGGCGACGACTATGGCTACACCTTC. This sequence encodes CASSALTGGDDYGYTF.

Here the CDR3 reads CSVAEGVSNQPQHF. The CDR3 coding sequence is TGCAGCGTTGCTGAAGGTGTCAGCAATCAGCCCCAGCATTTT. The chain has TRBV29-1 and TRBJ1-5; D remains ambiguous. Trimming took 4 bases from V and 1 from J, leaving 11 bases between them. In germline, CDR1 is SQVTM, CDR2 ANQGSEA. This CDR3 region has 14 residues.

The chain carries TRBV5-1 and TRBJ1-1; no reliable D call. The CDR3 extends over 16 amino acids. Trimming took 3 bases from V and 1 from J, leaving 16 bases between them. Germline CDR1 is SGHRS and CDR2 is YFSETQ. The CDR3 loop reads CASSSLSEGSNTEAFF. CDR3 coding DNA: TGCGCCAGCAGCTCACTAAGCGAGGGCTCGAACACTGAAGCTTTCTTT.